One sample yielded the 5 T cell receptor beta chains listed below, sequenced in a study of OX40 agonist ivuxolimab in advanced cancers. Repertoires were generated with immunoSEQ multiplex PCR, while TCRdb's copy carries only in-frame clones and drops some. The sample yields more than 11,000 clones, about 76% seen once. This sample comprised CD4+ or CD8+ T cells sorted from blood, obtained in a trial of the OX40 agonist ivuxolimab. These receptors were taken from an adult with an advanced solid tumor such as melanoma, head and neck, liver or kidney cancer.

This clone was counted a few times. This chain links TRBV27 with TRBJ1-2, with D tentatively TRBD1 (6 bases). Germline V gene lookup returns CDR1 MNHEY and CDR2 SMNVEV (reference sequence). V was cut by 4 bases and J by 7 bases, with 13 bases left in between. The CDR3 loop spans 13 amino acids. CDR3 region: CASSSPGGPGYTF. CDR3 sequence (DNA): TGTGCCAGCAGTTCCCCGGGGGGGCCTGGCTACACCTTC.

The chain uses TRBV7-9 and TRBJ2-5; 8 bases line up with TRBD1. Matching the DNA end better, TRBJ2-7 makes the J call doubtful. Germline V gives CDR1 SEHNR, CDR2 FQNEAQ (reference sequence). The CDR3 is 17 residues long. The CDR3, as DNA: TGTGCCAGCAGCTTATTCCCAGGGGGCTCGAGCTCCTACGAGCAGTACTTC. Encoded protein: CASSLFPGGSSSYEQYF.

This sequence joins TRBV11-2 and TRBJ2-4; D ambiguous. Trimming removed 1 base from V and 0 bases from J, with 7 bases in between. The CDR3 contains 15 residues. Per the germline V gene, CDR1 is SGHAT and CDR2 is FQNNGV. The CDR3, as DNA: TGTGCCAGCAGCTTAGGCCCGTTAGCCAAAAACATTCAGTACTTC. This translates into CASSLGPLAKNIQYF.

V is TRBV6-4 and J is TRBJ1-3, with 7 positions matching TRBD1. Trimming at V came to 6 bases and at J to 6 bases, leaving 8 bases not matched to a gene. This CDR3 has 14 residues. The germline V gene has CDR1 MRHNA and CDR2 SNTAGT. For the CDR3, the DNA is TGTGCCAGCAGCGAACGACAGGGAGCAAACACCATATATTTT. This encodes CASSERQGANTIYF.

The chain joins TRBV14 to TRBJ2-1, with D uncertain. The length of the CDR3 is 13 residues. V dropped 1 base and J dropped 7 bases, with 8 bases sitting between them. Germline CDR1 and CDR2: SGHDN and FVKESK. The CDR3 sequence: CASSQGSRNEQFF. Written as DNA, the CDR3 is TGTGCCAGCAGCCAAGGAAGCCGTAATGAGCAGTTCTTC.